This T cell receptor (beta chain) was identified in a study of neurological immune-mediated disorders. Where libraries were unsorted, they were derived from 2 million PBMCs stored at -80 degrees C. The cDNA was synthesized by means of template-switch 5'RACE, which was carried out with 10-nucleotide random UMIs. TCRdb passed the 5' RACE reads through MiXCR, listing each CDR3 protein once. There are about 59,000 distinct CDR3 sequences in the sample; over 9.5% occur only once, and around 10% lies in the top ten. Worth noting for this clonotype: Its ends do not fully match the called genes, so a read error is possible.

The sequence derives from a woman aged 55-75 years with HTLV-1-associated myelopathy (HAM/TSP). Sequenced material: PBMCs.

Here the CDR3 DNA reads TGTGCCACCAGCAGCGAACTGGGTACTAATGAAAAACTGATTTTT. Protein: CATSSELGTNEKLIF. This chain uses TRBV15 with TRBJ1-4; D uncertain. CDR1 is LNHNV and CDR2 is YYDKDF in the germline V gene (reference sequence). The length of the CDR3 is 15 residues.